The 27 T cell receptor beta chains below all came from one sample that was sequenced in a study of blood T cells in healthy people across ages. A second roughly 7 to 12 cycle PCR used barcoded and J-beta primers. MiXCR, applied by TCRdb to the 5' RACE reads, yields one record per CDR3 protein. Altogether fewer than 800,000 distinct CDR3 sequences are present, more than 40% being singletons, with the ten largest covering under 35%. Sample: blood. The receptors originated from a woman aged 60-75 years in good health.

This clonotype was picked up a small number of times. The V gene is TRBV9, the J gene TRBJ2-1; 10 nucleotides align to TRBD2. V shed 2 bases and J 8 bases; nucleotides not matched to a gene: 13. The CDR3 has 17 amino acids. CDR1 and CDR2 (germline): SGDLS, YYNGEE. In DNA, the CDR3 is TGTGCCAGCAGCGTGGGGCCCGGGACTAGCGTCCCGGATGAGCAGTTCTTC. It yields the protein CASSVGPGTSVPDEQFF.

CDR3 protein: CASSLVASSETQYF. Written as DNA, the CDR3 is TGTGCCAGCAGCTTGGTGGCTAGTAGTGAGACCCAGTACTTC. The rearrangement links TRBV5-5 to TRBJ2-7; D remains unclear. The J call could be wrong; TRBJ2-5 is a better fit for the DNA end. CDR3 size: 14 residues. Germline V gene sequence: CDR1 SGHKS, CDR2 YYEKEE (reference sequence).

This rearrangement joins TRBV27 to TRBJ2-7, with 10 bases that match TRBD1. The CDR3 runs to 15 residues. The ends lost 3 bases at V and 4 bases at J; junction bases unmatched: 6. Germline CDR1 is MNHEY and CDR2 is SMNVEV (reference sequence). CDR3 sequence reads: CASSLGQGPDYEQYF. In DNA, the CDR3 is TGTGCCAGCAGTTTGGGACAGGGGCCTGATTACGAGCAGTACTTC.

This chain links TRBV7-2 with TRBJ2-7; unclear D gene. Germline-derived CDR1 and CDR2 are SGHTA and FQGNSA. The CDR3 sequence is 11 residues long. Trimming cost V 2 bases and J 6 bases, with 5 bases left between them. CDR3 coding DNA: TGTGCCAGCAGCTTAAAAAGCGAGCAGTACTTC. It yields the protein CASSLKSEQYF.

This chain uses TRBV4-2 with TRBJ2-4; TRBD1 might be the D (5 bases). The J call may be incorrect, as the DNA end agrees better with TRBJ2-7. The CDR3 runs to 14 residues. Germline loops: CDR1 LGHNA, CDR2 YNFKEQ. CDR3: CASSQFTGPYEQYF. CDR3 DNA sequence: TGTGCCAGCAGCCAATTTACAGGCCCCTACGAGCAGTACTTC.

This clonotype has only a few counts. The CDR3 nucleotides read TGTGCCAGCAGCCGTGGAGGGGACATGGCGATAACTGAAGCTTTCTTT. Its protein product is CASSRGGDMAITEAFF. This chain connects TRBV7-9 to TRBJ1-1; weak D call: TRBD1 (6 bases). This CDR3 comprises 16 residues. Deletions cut 5 bases from V and 5 bases from J, with 21 bases between. Germline CDR1 reads SEHNR; CDR2 reads FQNEAQ (reference sequence).

V and J are TRBV6-1 and TRBJ2-7; 7 bases match TRBD1. The trim removed 2 bases at V and 2 bases at J, leaving 3 bases unmatched. The CDR3 loop spans 14 amino acids. From germline, CDR1 is MNHNS and CDR2 SASEGT. In DNA, the CDR3 is TGTGCCAGCAGTGAATGGGGACAGACCTACGAGCAGTACTTC. It specifies CASSEWGQTYEQYF.

The chain joins TRBV29-1 to TRBJ2-5, with 12 bases lining up with TRBD1. V lost 4 bases, J lost 5 bases, and 5 bases stayed unmatched. CDR3 length equals 14 residues. From germline, CDR1 is SQVTM and CDR2 ANQGSEA. CDR3 region: CSVGRGQGAETQYF. The CDR3 DNA reads TGCAGCGTTGGAAGGGGACAGGGGGCTGAGACCCAGTACTTC.

This chain connects TRBV2 to TRBJ1-4, with 10 positions matching TRBD1. This CDR3 has 15 amino acids. Germline trimming cut 6 bases from V and 5 bases from J; bases unmatched to any gene: 6. Germline CDR1 reads SNHLY; CDR2 reads FYNNEI. CDR3 loop: CASSADRGRNEKLFF. The DNA for the CDR3 is TGTGCCAGCAGCGCCGACAGGGGGCGGAATGAAAAACTGTTTTTT. Full variable domain (missing parts from reference TRBV2 and TRBJ1-4): EPEVTQTPSHQVTQMGQEVILRCVPISNHLYFYWYRQILGQKVEFLVSFYNNEISEKSEIFDDQFSVERPDGSNFTLKIRSTKLEDSAMYFCASSADRGRNEKLFFGSGTQLSVL.

The chain has TRBV9 and TRBJ2-4; TRBD1 agrees at 8 bases. The J call may be in error: the DNA end matches TRBJ2-7 better. CDR3 length: 14 residues. Germline assignment: CDR1 SGDLS and CDR2 YYNGEE. Here the CDR3 reads CASSVGDRGHEQYF. The CDR3 nucleotides are TGTGCCAGCAGCGTAGGAGACAGGGGCCACGAGCAGTACTTC.

The chain carries TRBV28 and TRBJ1-5, with a possible D match to TRBD1 (6 bases). The V end lost 8 bases, the J end lost 3 bases, and 14 bases lay between the germline ends. Germline V lookup: CDR1 MDHEN, CDR2 SYDVKM. This CDR3 contains 14 residues. As DNA, the CDR3 is TGTGCCAGCTTGTCGGGGGCCAACAATCAGCCCCAGCATTTT. This codes for CASLSGANNQPQHF.

In regard to this clonotype: The final CDR3 position lacks the conserved phenylalanine or tryptophan, pointing to a likely read error. The genes are TRBV5-1 and TRBJ1-2; TRBD1 might be the D (5 bases). Trimming took off 4 bases at V and 1 base at J, with 8 bases between the two ends. This CDR3 contains 13 residues. Germline CDR1 reads SGHRS; CDR2 reads YFSETQ. Written as DNA, the CDR3 is TGCGCCAGCAGCCAGGACAATAACTATGGCTACACCTCC. It encodes CASSQDNNYGYTS.

There are many counts of this clonotype. The CDR3 loop is CATSRDQGDTQYF. CDR3 bases: TGTGCCACCAGCAGAGACCAGGGAGATACGCAGTATTTT. The chain joins TRBV15 to TRBJ2-3; a possible D gene is TRBD1 (5 bases). Germline V gives CDR1 LNHNV, CDR2 YYDKDF (reference sequence). V shed 0 bases and J shed 5 bases, with 6 bases lying between them. The CDR3 runs to 13 residues.

This chain links TRBV5-1 with TRBJ2-3; the D gene is possibly TRBD2 (5 bases). The CDR3 has 16 amino acids. Germline V gene sequence: CDR1 SGHRS, CDR2 YFSETQ. V gave up 4 bases and J gave up 0 bases, with 15 bases separating them. The CDR3 loop is CASSPPGFASTDTQYF. CDR3 sequence (DNA): TGCGCCAGCAGCCCACCGGGGTTCGCTAGCACAGATACGCAGTATTTT.

In its sample, this clonotype was seen a few times. The chain uses TRBV28 and TRBJ2-1; 13 positions match TRBD2. V was clipped by 3 bases and J by 10 bases; unmatched bases: 3. CDR3 length: 14 residues. In germline, CDR1 is MDHEN, CDR2 SYDVKM. CDR3 bases: TGTGCCAGCAGTTTGACTAGCGGGAGGTGGGAGCAGTTCTTC. This codes for CASSLTSGRWEQFF.

In its sample, this clonotype was seen once. The J gene is TRBJ1-1, the V gene TRBV12-3 or TRBV12-4; 7 positions match TRBD1. V shed 4 bases, J shed 4 bases, and the junction held 12 bases outside the gene matches. The CDR3 runs 16 residues. The CDR3 DNA reads as TGTGCCAGCAGTTCGGACCTAGGGGGCGGTGGCACTGAAGCTTTCTTT. Amino acids: CASSSDLGGGGTEAFF.

This chain joins TRBV20-1 and TRBJ2-1; 14 bases match TRBD2. CDR3 size: 18 residues. From germline, CDR1 is DFQATT and CDR2 SNEGSKA (reference sequence). V dropped 2 bases and J dropped 2; count of bases not matched to a gene: 8. The CDR3 DNA reads as TGCAGTGCTAGACTATCCGGGACTAGCGGGAGAACCTACAATGAGCAGTTCTTC. This encodes CSARLSGTSGRTYNEQFF.

The rearrangement links TRBV10-3 to TRBJ1-1; a weak D match, TRBD1 (6 bases). V was cut by 5 bases and J by 4 bases, with 20 bases left in between. This CDR3 is built from 16 residues. CDR1 and CDR2 (germline): ENHRY, SYGVKD. DNA of the CDR3: TGTGCCATCAGTACCCGCTTATTCCAGGGGTCCACTGAAGCTTTCTTT. This encodes CAISTRLFQGSTEAFF.

On this clonotype: An end of the junction differs from the germline gene, which may be a read error. This chain uses TRBV2 with TRBJ2-7, with D hard to call. Germline assignment: CDR1 SNHLY and CDR2 FYNNEI. The CDR3 sequence is 16 residues long. The CDR3 protein is CASSEAVETDSYKQYF. Written as DNA, the CDR3 is TGTGCCAGCAGTGAAGCTGTCGAGACCGATTCCTACAAGCAGTACTTC. The full variable domain, completed using reference TRBV2 and TRBJ2-7, is EPEVTQTPSHQVTQMGQEVILRCVPISNHLYFYWYRQILGQKVEFLVSFYNNEISEKSEIFDDQFSVERPDGSNFTLKIRSTKLEDSAMYFCASSEAVETDSYKQYFGPGTRLTVT.

On this clonotype: One end of the junction is discordant with germline, which a read error may explain. The rearrangement uses TRBV7-2 and TRBJ2-5; TRBD1 aligns across 9 bases. The J call may be wrong; the DNA end is better matched by TRBJ2-7. Germline CDR1 reads SGHTA; CDR2 reads FQGNSA. CDR3 length equals 15 residues. CDR3 in DNA: TGTGTCAGCAGCCCTCAGGGGACAGGGACCTACGAGCAGTACTTC. Residues: CVSSPQGTGTYEQYF.

The rearrangement joins TRBV10-3 to TRBJ2-3; TRBD2 agrees at 9 bases. Per the germline V gene, CDR1 is ENHRY and CDR2 is SYGVKD. The junction had 12 bases not matched to a gene; V was cut back by 5 bases and J by 0 bases. The CDR3 contains 18 residues. The CDR3 sequence is CAISHQPRLAESTDTQYF. The DNA for the CDR3 is TGTGCCATCAGTCACCAACCTCGACTAGCGGAAAGCACAGATACGCAGTATTTT.

The rearrangement links TRBV29-1 to TRBJ2-3, with TRBD2 matching over 9 bases. Trimming cost V 4 bases and J 5 bases; bases outside gene matches: 4. CDR1 and CDR2 (germline): SQVTM, ANQGSEA. The CDR3 has 13 residues. The CDR3 DNA reads as TGCAGCGTTGGTGCGGGAGGGGTAGATACGCAGTATTTT. Translating it yields CSVGAGGVDTQYF.

V gene TRBV12-3 or TRBV12-4 combines with J gene TRBJ1-2; tentative D call: TRBD1 (5 bases). V lost 3 bases and J lost 7, with 15 bases in between. This CDR3 comprises 14 residues. The CDR3 DNA follows: TGTGCCAGCAGTTTTAGGGCAGGGAACGGTGGCTACACCTTC. Amino acid sequence: CASSFRAGNGGYTF.

This clonotype was counted a few times. The chain employs TRBV29-1 and TRBJ2-7; D is undetermined. CDR3 length: 12 residues. The V and J ends lost 6 bases and 0 bases respectively, with 9 bases between them. Per the germline V gene, CDR1 is SQVTM and CDR2 is ANQGSEA. CDR3 amino acids: CSVGSGSYEQYF. CDR3 DNA sequence: TGCAGCGTCGGCTCAGGCTCCTACGAGCAGTACTTC.

This clonotype has a handful of counts. The gene calls are TRBV15 and TRBJ2-7; D may match TRBD1 or TRBD2 (5 bases each). Germline V gene data show CDR1 as LNHNV and CDR2 as YYDKDF (reference sequence). The CDR3 contains 14 residues. Trimming removed 1 base from V and 0 bases from J, with 7 bases in between. The CDR3 reads CATSRGGVSYEQYF. The CDR3 DNA follows: TGTGCCACCAGCAGAGGAGGGGTCTCCTACGAGCAGTACTTC.

On this clonotype: A much larger clone sits a single nucleotide away, making a read error possible. The chain joins TRBV6-1 to TRBJ1-2, with unresolved D. The CDR3 is 13 residues long. Germline loops: CDR1 MNHNS, CDR2 SASEGT. The CDR3 loop is CAGSRAANYGYTF. The CDR3 DNA reads TGTGCCGGCAGTAGGGCAGCTAACTATGGCTACACCTTC.

Only a few counts were recorded for this clonotype. CDR3 nucleotides: TGCAGCGTCGGGACTAGCGGGGGGGGCAGACACGAGCAGTACTTC. Its protein product is CSVGTSGGGRHEQYF. This chain links TRBV29-1 with TRBJ2-5, with 16 bases fitting TRBD2. The DNA end is a closer match to TRBJ2-7, so the J assignment may be wrong. Germline values: CDR1 SQVTM, CDR2 ANQGSEA. The CDR3 is 15 residues long.